The 21 T cell receptor beta chains reported below all come from one sample, sequenced in a study of radiotherapy plus CTLA-4 blockade in lung cancer. The repertoire was sequenced with immunoSEQ multiplex PCR; TCRdb's copy has only in-frame clones and lacks some. The repertoire includes about 110,000 clones, 70% to 90% of them detected once, and about 2.2% sits in the top ten. Specimen: peripheral blood, collected from a patient treated with radiotherapy plus ipilimumab. These receptors all stem from a human donor with non-small cell lung cancer that progressed on radiotherapy plus ipilimumab. Some clones in this sample may be carry-over from other donors' samples.

V and J are TRBV5-1 and TRBJ1-1; D may be TRBD1 (5 bases). CDR1 is SGHRS, CDR2 YFSETQ, per germline. V gave up 5 bases and J gave up 3 bases, with 17 bases separating them. The CDR3 runs 15 residues. The CDR3 region has the DNA TGCGCCAGCAGAACCTTTTGGGGGGGAGACACTGAAGCTTTCTTT. This codes for CASRTFWGGDTEAFF.

V and J are TRBV19 and TRBJ1-5; D gene unclear. Trimming stripped 5 bases from V and 1 base from J, with 15 bases between. CDR3 length: 16 amino acids. The germline V gene has CDR1 LNHDA and CDR2 SQIVND (reference sequence). The CDR3 DNA sequence: TGTGCCAGTAGTCCGCGTGGCTCCCTAAGCAATCAGCCCCAGCATTTT. Its protein product is CASSPRGSLSNQPQHF.

CDR3 in DNA: TGTGCCAGCAGCGAAACAGGGCCCCCTGGCAATCAGCCCCAGCATTTT. It translates to CASSETGPPGNQPQHF. The gene calls are TRBV7-8 and TRBJ1-5, with a possible D match to TRBD1 (6 bases). The V gene lost 5 bases and the J gene lost 2 bases, with 16 bases spanning the gap. CDR3 size: 16 residues. Germline CDR1 is SGHVS and CDR2 is FQNEAQ.

The J gene is TRBJ2-2, the V gene TRBV18; D is possibly TRBD1 (6 bases). The V gene lost 5 bases and the J gene lost 4 bases, with 14 bases spanning the gap. The CDR3 runs 15 residues. Germline V gene sequence: CDR1 KGHSH, CDR2 LQKENI. CDR3 sequence (DNA): TGTGCCAGCTCAACACTACAGGGATTCACCGGGGAGCTGTTTTTT. As protein: CASSTLQGFTGELFF.

The CDR3 region is CASNTDRGNTGELFF. The CDR3 DNA follows: TGTGCCAGCAACACGGACAGGGGTAACACCGGGGAGCTGTTTTTT. The chain employs TRBV6-5 and TRBJ2-2; 9 nucleotides agree with TRBD1. The CDR3 spans 15 residues. V was pared by 7 bases and J by 2 bases, with 5 bases of the junction left unmatched. Germline CDR1 and CDR2: MNHEY and SVGAGI.

J is TRBJ2-1 and V is TRBV18; 12 nucleotides match TRBD2. V gave up 3 bases and J gave up 5 bases; unmatched junction bases: 2. Looked up from germline, CDR1 is KGHSH and CDR2 is LQKENI. This CDR3 has 15 residues. The CDR3 spells CASSPGLAGHNEQFF. In nucleotides, the CDR3 is TGTGCCAGCTCACCGGGACTAGCGGGTCACAATGAGCAGTTCTTC.

This chain joins TRBV10-3 and TRBJ2-7; TRBD1 matches 11 bases. The germline gives CDR1 ENHRY, CDR2 SYGVKD. Germline trimming cut 5 bases from V and 5 bases from J; bases unmatched to any gene: 11. The CDR3 is 16 amino acids. CDR3 protein: CAISKAGTGGQDEQYF. DNA of the CDR3: TGTGCCATCAGTAAGGCCGGGACAGGGGGTCAGGACGAGCAGTACTTC.

V and J are TRBV18 and TRBJ2-3; either TRBD1 or TRBD2 may supply D (6 bases each). The CDR3 has 14 amino acids. The V and J ends lost 2 bases and 3 bases respectively, with 9 bases between them. Germline V CDR1 and CDR2: KGHSH, LQKENI. The CDR3: CASSPAGTTDTQYF. The CDR3, as DNA: TGTGCCAGCTCACCAGCGGGGACAACAGATACGCAGTATTTT.

V and J are TRBV18 and TRBJ1-4; D is uncertain. The germline V gene has CDR1 KGHSH and CDR2 LQKENI. The CDR3 contains 14 residues. V was pared by 1 base and J by 7 bases, with 10 bases between. CDR3 coding DNA: TGTGCCAGCTCACCACGTGTTGCTACTGAAAAACTGTTTTTT. It translates to CASSPRVATEKLFF. The full variable domain, in which reference TRBV18 and TRBJ1-4 provide the parts outside the CDR3, is NAGVMQNPRHLVRRRGQEARLRCSPMKGHSHVYWYRQLPEEGLKFMVYLQKENIIDESGMPKERFSAEFPKEGPSILRIQQVVRGDSAAYFCASSPRVATEKLFFGSGTQLSVL.

The rearrangement links TRBV30 to TRBJ1-2; no firm D call. Germline V lookup: CDR1 GTSNPN, CDR2 SVGIG (reference sequence). The CDR3 is made up of 17 amino acids. The V gene lost 5 bases and the J gene lost 3 bases, with 25 bases spanning the gap. The DNA for the CDR3 is TGTGCCTGGGTGGCGAAGTTAGGTTCCATTTCTGACTATGGCTACACCTTC. Encoded protein: CAWVAKLGSISDYGYTF.

This clone appeared a single time. The chain employs TRBV27 and TRBJ2-5, with 9 bases fitting TRBD1. Germline CDR1 MNHEY, CDR2 SMNVEV (reference sequence). With V trimmed by 1 base and J by 4 bases, 1 base remained unmatched. The CDR3 loop spans 14 amino acids. CDR3 coding DNA: TGTGCCAGCAGTTTATTGGACAGGGGAGAGACCCAGTACTTC. This gives the protein CASSLLDRGETQYF.

The chain combines TRBV28 with TRBJ2-5; 10 nucleotides line up with TRBD1. V shed 5 bases and J 5 bases; nucleotides not matched to a gene: 8. The germline CDR1 and CDR2 sequences are MDHEN and SYDVKM. The CDR3 extends over 15 amino acids. The CDR3 is CASSTRQGAWETQYF. The DNA for the CDR3 is TGTGCCAGCAGTACCAGACAGGGGGCCTGGGAGACCCAGTACTTC.

With respect to this clone: One end of the junction does not line up with germline, which may come from a read error. The chain recombines TRBV25-1 with TRBJ1-4; tentatively, D is TRBD1 (6 bases). Germline CDR1 reads MGHDK; CDR2 reads SYGVNS. The CDR3 runs to 17 residues. CDR3 sequence reads: CASSEGYRVGTTEKLFF. CDR3 DNA: TGTGCCAGCAGTGAAGGGTACAGGGTAGGCACTACTGAAAAACTGTTTTTT.

The chain carries TRBV28 and TRBJ2-1; 8 positions agree with TRBD2. The CDR3 spans 16 residues. CDR1 is MDHEN, CDR2 SYDVKM, per germline. V dropped 5 bases and J dropped 2; count of bases not matched to a gene: 8. CDR3 bases: TGTGCCAGCAGTCCATCGGGGGGGCATGCCTACAATGAGCAGTTCTTC. Its protein is CASSPSGGHAYNEQFF.

The J gene is TRBJ1-3, the V gene TRBV6-4, with TRBD1 as a possible D gene (5 bases). Germline CDR1 reads MRHNA; CDR2 reads SNTAGT. The CDR3 covers 17 residues. The V end lost 2 bases, the J end lost 0 bases, and 14 bases lay between the germline ends. The CDR3 here is CASSDEGRGFSGNTIYF. The CDR3 bases are TGTGCCAGCAGTGACGAGGGGAGAGGCTTCTCTGGAAACACCATATATTTT.

The chain uses TRBV18 and TRBJ1-4; D remains ambiguous. Germline values: CDR1 KGHSH, CDR2 LQKENI. The CDR3 runs 13 residues. Trimming left V 2 bases short and J 8 bases short, with 9 bases between. For the CDR3, the DNA is TGTGCCAGCTCACCAGCCGAGAACGAAAAACTGTTTTTT. It encodes CASSPAENEKLFF.

The rearrangement links TRBV28 to TRBJ2-3; TRBD1 might be the D (6 bases). In germline, CDR1 is MDHEN, CDR2 SYDVKM. The CDR3 runs to 16 residues. V was shortened by 2 bases and J by 3 bases, with 15 bases between the two germline ends. CDR3 nucleotides: TGTGCCAGCAGTTTACACAGGGCACGGAGGACAGATACGCAGTATTTT. Translating it yields CASSLHRARRTDTQYF.

The chain joins TRBV25-1 to TRBJ2-3; D may correspond to TRBD1 or TRBD2 (6 bases each). V was clipped by 3 bases and J by 2 bases, with 12 bases between them. The CDR3 covers 15 residues. Germline CDR1 reads MGHDK; CDR2 reads SYGVNS. The CDR3 bases are TGTGCCAGCAGTGATCGAAGGGGGGTCACAGATACGCAGTATTTT. Its protein product is CASSDRRGVTDTQYF.

The chain employs TRBV7-8 and TRBJ2-5, with a possible D match to TRBD2 (5 bases). This CDR3 region has 17 residues. CDR1 and CDR2 from the germline V gene are SGHVS and FQNEAQ. V was shortened by 4 bases and J by 1 base, with 19 bases between the two germline ends. CDR3 nucleotides: TGTGCCAGCAGCTCCTTAGTTGCTAGTGCGGGCCAAGAGACCCAGTACTTC. Translation: CASSSLVASAGQETQYF.

The chain combines TRBV4-1 with TRBJ1-5; D not resolved. V dropped 1 base and J dropped 3 bases, with 16 bases sitting between them. There are 17 residues in the CDR3. Germline values: CDR1 MGHRA, CDR2 YSYEKL. Here the CDR3 DNA reads TGCGCCAGCAGCCAAGCGATTTTGTCTCAAATCAATCAGCCCCAGCATTTT. This codes for CASSQAILSQINQPQHF.

The chain has TRBV7-9 and TRBJ1-4; TRBD1 aligns across 7 bases. The CDR3 length is 15 residues. The junction had 11 bases not matched to a gene; V was cut back by 5 bases and J by 8 bases. Germline V gene data show CDR1 as SEHNR and CDR2 as FQNEAQ (reference sequence). CDR3: CASSASTGTAEKLFF. Written as DNA, the CDR3 is TGTGCCAGCAGCGCCTCGACAGGGACAGCGGAAAAACTGTTTTTT.